Presented here are 32 T cell receptor beta chains from one specimen sequenced in a study of T cell repertoires and Cas9 in healthy adults. Libraries were prepared by immunoSEQ multiplex PCR; TCRdb keeps only in-frame clonotypes and omits some of them. The sample gives 20,000 to 25,000 clones, roughly 90% of which show up once; about 0.87% is in the top ten. Material: CD4+ effector T cells (CD127+, CD25-, CD137-, CD154-) from PBMCs; culture status not recorded. The receptors here all came from a human donor in good health.

The chain is built from TRBV30 and TRBJ2-2; weak D call: TRBD1 (5 bases). Trimming removed 0 bases at V and 1 base at J, with 9 bases between. This CDR3 is built from 15 residues. The V gene's germline CDR1 is GTSNPN and CDR2 SVGIG (reference sequence). The CDR3 loop is CAWSVRRVNTGELFF. In DNA form, the CDR3 reads TGTGCCTGGAGTGTACGCAGGGTGAACACCGGGGAGCTGTTTTTT. The full variable domain, its missing parts supplied by reference TRBV30 and TRBJ2-2, is SQTIHQWPATLVQPVGSPLSLECTVEGTSNPNLYWYRQAAGRGLQLLFYSVGIGQISSEVPQNLSASRPQDRQFILSSKKLLLSDSGFYLCAWSVRRVNTGELFFGEGSRLTVL.

The chain carries TRBV7-6 and TRBJ1-6, with D possibly being TRBD1 (5 bases). Trimming left V 4 bases short and J 7 bases short, with 14 bases between. In germline, CDR1 is SGHVS, CDR2 FNYEAQ. This CDR3 has 15 residues. CDR3 protein: CASSSSGMGNSPLHF. CDR3 nucleotide sequence: TGTGCCAGCAGCTCTTCAGGGATGGGGAATTCACCCCTCCACTTT. The full variable domain, in which reference TRBV7-6 and TRBJ1-6 provide the parts outside the CDR3, is GAGVSQSPRYKVTKRGQDVALRCDPISGHVSLYWYRQALGQGPEFLTYFNYEAQQDKSGLPNDRFSAERPEGSISTLTIQRTEQRDSAMYRCASSSSGMGNSPLHFGNGTRLTVT.

The gene calls are TRBV4-2 and TRBJ2-3; unclear D gene. The CDR3 loop spans 15 amino acids. Germline loops: CDR1 LGHNA, CDR2 YNFKEQ. V dropped 4 bases and J dropped 0 bases, with 11 bases sitting between them. The CDR3 reads CASSPDGQSTDTQYF. Written as DNA, the CDR3 is TGTGCCAGCAGCCCGGACGGCCAGAGCACAGATACGCAGTATTTT.

The V and J genes are TRBV9 and TRBJ2-5; 7 bases map to TRBD1. V was pared by 0 bases and J by 1 base, with 6 bases of the junction left unmatched. The V gene's germline CDR1 is SGDLS and CDR2 YYNGEE. The CDR3 has 16 residues. As DNA, the CDR3 is TGTGCCAGCAGCGTAGCTCTGAGGGACAGCCAAGAGACCCAGTACTTC. It specifies CASSVALRDSQETQYF.

The chain joins TRBV6-1 to TRBJ1-1, with a possible D match to TRBD1 (5 bases). This CDR3 has 16 amino acids. The germline V gene has CDR1 MNHNS and CDR2 SASEGT. V lost 3 bases and J lost 3, with 17 bases in between. The DNA of the CDR3 is TGTGCCAGCAGTGATCCGGGGCGAGTAGGGCACACTGAAGCTTTCTTT. Translation: CASSDPGRVGHTEAFF.

This clone was observed a single time. This sequence joins TRBV25-1 and TRBJ2-3; D tentatively reads TRBD1 or TRBD2 (7 bases each). Trimming took off 4 bases at V and 2 bases at J, with 16 bases between the two ends. CDR1 MGHDK and CDR2 SYGVNS come from the germline V gene. This CDR3 has 16 amino acids. The CDR3 DNA follows: TGTGCCAGCAGTGGTGAGGGAGGGGGCCACACAGATACGCAGTATTTT. Translating it yields CASSGEGGGHTDTQYF. Full variable domain (outside the CDR3, taken from reference TRBV25-1 and TRBJ2-3): EADIYQTPRYLVIGTGKKITLECSQTMGHDKMYWYQQDPGMELHLIHYSYGVNSTEKGDLSSESTVSRIRTEHFPLTLESARPSHTSQYLCASSGEGGGHTDTQYFGPGTRLTVL.

The chain recombines TRBV7-6 with TRBJ2-1; 12 nucleotides line up with TRBD2. V dropped 6 bases and J dropped 0; count of bases not matched to a gene: 6. CDR3 length: 17 residues. CDR1 is SGHVS and CDR2 is FNYEAQ in the germline V gene. The CDR3 region is CASRPLAGGLSYNEQFF. The DNA of the CDR3 is TGTGCCAGCAGGCCACTAGCGGGGGGACTCTCCTACAATGAGCAGTTCTTC.

The chain combines TRBV29-1 with TRBJ1-2; TRBD1 aligns across 7 bases. CDR1 and CDR2 from the germline V gene are SQVTM and ANQGSEA. CDR3 size: 16 residues. V was pared by 2 bases and J by 4 bases, with 13 bases of the junction left unmatched. CDR3 loop: CSVETPRQGRGYGYTF. CDR3 DNA sequence: TGCAGCGTTGAAACCCCTCGACAGGGTAGGGGCTATGGCTACACCTTC.

The rearrangement joins TRBV6-5 to TRBJ1-1; D unclear. This CDR3 region has 14 residues. The germline V gene has CDR1 MNHEY and CDR2 SVGAGI. Trimming took 2 bases from V and 1 from J, leaving 8 bases between them. The DNA of the CDR3 is TGTGCCAGCAGTTACGGAATGAGGAACACTGAAGCTTTCTTT. Translating gives CASSYGMRNTEAFF.

This clone occurred once. V and J are TRBV9 and TRBJ2-7, with D maybe TRBD1 (5 bases). This CDR3 is 15 amino acids long. The germline V gene has CDR1 SGDLS and CDR2 YYNGEE. The ends were cut back, 3 bases at V and 0 bases at J, with 13 bases in the middle. DNA of the CDR3: TGTGCCAGCAGCGCCCAACCGACAGACTCCTACGAGCAGTACTTC. Translating it yields CASSAQPTDSYEQYF.

In this sample, this clone turned up once. This chain links TRBV6-5 with TRBJ1-1; D uncertain. Germline V gives CDR1 MNHEY, CDR2 SVGAGI. The CDR3 extends over 11 amino acids. Trimming removed 7 bases from V and 3 bases from J, with 6 bases in between. The CDR3 region has the DNA TGTGCCAGCACTCGGGACACTGAAGCTTTCTTT. This translates into CASTRDTEAFF.

The chain employs TRBV19 and TRBJ1-5; possible D gene TRBD1, 6 bases. This CDR3 has 17 amino acids. Trimming took 4 bases from V and 0 from J, leaving 16 bases between them. Germline V gene lookup returns CDR1 LNHDA and CDR2 SQIVND (reference sequence). The chain's CDR3 is CASSSGRQEYSNQPQHF. The CDR3 bases are TGTGCCAGTAGTAGCGGGAGACAGGAATATAGCAATCAGCCCCAGCATTTT.

V gene TRBV9 combines with J gene TRBJ1-3; D perhaps matches TRBD1 (6 bases). V lost 0 bases, J lost 7 bases, and 14 bases lay in between. Germline-derived CDR1 and CDR2 are SGDLS and YYNGEE. The CDR3 spans 15 residues. CDR3 residues: CASSVEARGWNTIYF. CDR3 sequence (DNA): TGTGCCAGCAGCGTAGAGGCCAGGGGATGGAACACCATATATTTT. The full variable domain, its missing parts supplied by reference TRBV9 and TRBJ1-3, is DSGVTQTPKHLITATGQRVTLRCSPRSGDLSVYWYQQSLDQGLQFLIQYYNGEERAKGNILERFSAQQFPDLHSELNLSSLELGDSALYFCASSVEARGWNTIYFGEGSWLTVV.

This clone was seen just once. This sample includes further DNA sequences coding for the same CDR3. The chain carries TRBV18 and TRBJ1-1; no clear D gene. The CDR3 is 15 residues long. CDR1 KGHSH and CDR2 LQKENI come from the germline V gene. V was shortened by 3 bases and J by 1 base, with 12 bases between the two germline ends. CDR3 in amino acids: CASSPRTGSNTEAFF. In DNA, the CDR3 is TGTGCCAGCTCACCCCGGACGGGGTCGAACACTGAAGCTTTCTTT.

Comment on this clone: One junction end does not reproduce the germline sequence, and a read error may be involved. The chain is built from TRBV29-1 and TRBJ1-1; the D gene is possibly TRBD1 (6 bases). The CDR3 length is 13 residues. The V gene's germline CDR1 is SQVTM and CDR2 ANQGSEA. The CDR3 DNA follows: TGCAGCGTTGGGGCCTCAGGGGACACTGAAGTTTTCTTT. This sequence encodes CSVGASGDTEVFF.

The genes are TRBV18 and TRBJ2-5, with D unresolved. Between the trimmed V and J ends, which lost 0 bases and 4 bases, there was a span of 9 bases. CDR3 length: 14 residues. Germline lookup yields CDR1 KGHSH and CDR2 LQKENI. The CDR3 reads CASSPPGLAETQYF. DNA of the CDR3: TGTGCCAGCTCACCACCGGGATTAGCAGAGACCCAGTACTTC. Combining the CDR3 with reference TRBV18 and TRBJ2-5 gives the whole variable domain NAGVMQNPRHLVRRRGQEARLRCSPMKGHSHVYWYRQLPEEGLKFMVYLQKENIIDESGMPKERFSAEFPKEGPSILRIQQVVRGDSAAYFCASSPPGLAETQYFGPGTRLLVL.

The V gene is TRBV19, the J gene TRBJ1-1, with a weak D call TRBD1 (6 bases). CDR3 length: 14 residues. Deletions cut 6 bases from V and 2 bases from J, with 13 bases between. Germline CDR1 LNHDA, CDR2 SQIVND (reference sequence). This CDR3 is CASSLGHPNTEAFF. The CDR3, as DNA: TGTGCCAGTAGCCTGGGACATCCCAACACTGAAGCTTTCTTT.

The chain combines TRBV14 with TRBJ2-2; no firm D call. Trimming took off 2 bases at V and 2 bases at J, with 6 bases between the two ends. This CDR3 has 14 residues. Per germline, CDR1 SGHDN and CDR2 FVKESK. This chain's CDR3 is CASSQSRNTGELFF. DNA of the CDR3: TGTGCCAGCAGCCAAAGCCGAAACACCGGGGAGCTGTTTTTT. Supplemented by reference TRBV14 and TRBJ2-2, the full variable domain reads EAGVTQFPSHSVIEKGQTVTLRCDPISGHDNLYWYRRVMGKEIKFLLHFVKESKQDESGMPNNRFLAERTGGTYSTLKVQPAELEDSGVYFCASSQSRNTGELFFGEGSRLTVL.

The genes are TRBV7-2 and TRBJ2-1, with D uncertain. CDR1 is SGHTA and CDR2 is FQGNSA in the germline V gene. This CDR3 spans 15 amino acids. Trimming took off 8 bases at V and 5 bases at J, with 19 bases between the two ends. The CDR3 region has the DNA TGTGCCAGCGTACCTCAGGTCCCCCCCGACAATGAGCAGTTCTTC. It encodes CASVPQVPPDNEQFF.

This chain joins TRBV5-6 and TRBJ1-2; D ambiguous. V lost 0 bases to trimming and J lost 9 bases, with 15 bases between them. The CDR3 is 14 residues long. Germline V CDR1 and CDR2: SGHDT, YYEEEE. The CDR3 DNA is TGTGCCAGCAGCTTGGATTCCTGGGCCAATAGCTACACCTTC. It codes for CASSLDSWANSYTF.

The chain recombines TRBV20-1 with TRBJ2-7; no clear D. Trimming stripped 6 bases from V and 11 bases from J, with 11 bases between. CDR1 and CDR2 from the germline V gene are DFQATT and SNEGSKA (reference sequence). The CDR3 has 9 residues. The CDR3 DNA reads as TGCAGTGCGCTACGACCCGAGTACGTC. Its protein product is CSALRPEYV.

This chain connects TRBV6-4 to TRBJ2-2, with D hard to call. Looked up from germline, CDR1 is MRHNA and CDR2 is SNTAGT. V lost 2 bases, J lost 1 base, and 2 bases lay in between. CDR3 size: 13 residues. The CDR3 coding sequence is TGTGCCAGCAGTGACAGGAACACCGGGGAGCTGTTTTTT. Encoded protein: CASSDRNTGELFF.

CDR3 bases: TGTGCCAGCAGCGCATCGGGGCAGGAGGGAACCGGGGAGCTGTTTTTT. It encodes CASSASGQEGTGELFF. V gene TRBV7-2 combines with J gene TRBJ2-2; D is possibly TRBD2 (6 bases). Per the germline V gene, CDR1 is SGHTA and CDR2 is FQGNSA. There are 16 residues in the CDR3. V was trimmed by 5 bases and J by 5 bases, leaving 18 bases between them.

The V and J genes are TRBV2 and TRBJ2-7; 10 bases agree with TRBD2. Germline V CDR1 and CDR2: SNHLY, FYNNEI. V lost 4 bases to trimming and J lost 3 bases; unmatched junction nucleotides: 15. The CDR3 is 18 amino acids. The CDR3 bases are TGTGCCAGCAGTGGGTACGTGGGGCCTAGCGGGAGTATCTACGAGCAGTACGTC. Amino acid sequence: CASSGYVGPSGSIYEQYV.

The V gene is TRBV28, the J gene TRBJ1-6; 11 bases line up with TRBD1. The CDR3 covers 19 residues. Germline CDR1 is MDHEN and CDR2 is SYDVKM. Losses at the gene ends were 5 bases for V and 7 bases for J; bases not matched to a gene: 16. The CDR3: CASSGEGQGVLTENSPLHF. The CDR3 coding sequence is TGTGCCAGCAGTGGGGAGGGACAGGGGGTATTAACTGAGAATTCACCCCTCCACTTT.

The chain recombines TRBV19 with TRBJ1-5, with 7 bases fitting TRBD1. V was pared by 4 bases and J by 2 bases, with 2 bases of the junction left unmatched. Germline V gene data show CDR1 as LNHDA and CDR2 as SQIVND (reference sequence). The length of the CDR3 is 14 residues. The CDR3 loop is CASSKTGGNQPQHF. In nucleotides, the CDR3 is TGTGCCAGTAGTAAAACAGGGGGCAATCAGCCCCAGCATTTT.

The rearrangement uses TRBV14 and TRBJ2-7; tentative D call: TRBD1 (8 bases). Germline values: CDR1 SGHDN, CDR2 FVKESK. Trimming took off 8 bases at V and 5 bases at J, with 16 bases between the two ends. CDR3 size: 13 residues. CDR3 bases: TGTGCCAGCGATCGGACAGGGAGGGACGAGCAGTACTTC. Its translation: CASDRTGRDEQYF.

This chain links TRBV6-6 with TRBJ1-1; D might be TRBD1 (5 bases). The CDR3 runs 16 residues. The germline V and J ends were trimmed by 6 bases and 0 bases, with 17 bases remaining between them. Germline assignment: CDR1 MNHNY and CDR2 SVGAGI (reference sequence). This CDR3 reads CASRRVNRQLNTEAFF. The CDR3 DNA sequence: TGTGCCAGCAGGAGGGTAAACCGACAGCTGAACACTGAAGCTTTCTTT.

The J gene is TRBJ2-3, the V gene TRBV7-3, with D perhaps matching TRBD2 (5 bases). V dropped 2 bases and J dropped 4 bases, with 13 bases sitting between them. CDR1 and CDR2 from the germline V gene are SGHTA and FQGTGA. The CDR3 sequence is 15 residues long. CDR3 in DNA: TGTGCCAGCAGCTTAGAGGGAGCACGGGCAGATACGCAGTATTTT. Translation gives CASSLEGARADTQYF.

This chain links TRBV30 with TRBJ1-1; the D gene is possibly TRBD1 (6 bases). Germline V gene data show CDR1 as GTSNPN and CDR2 as SVGIG (reference sequence). This CDR3 region has 13 residues. V was shortened by 3 bases and J by 0 bases, with 8 bases between the two germline ends. CDR3 sequence: CAWRDRLNTEAFF. The CDR3 DNA reads as TGTGCCTGGAGGGACAGATTGAACACTGAAGCTTTCTTT.

The chain has TRBV7-2 and TRBJ1-3; no definite D call. Per the germline V gene, CDR1 is SGHTA and CDR2 is FQGNSA. CDR3 length equals 15 residues. V lost 1 base to trimming and J lost 2 bases, with 9 bases between them. In DNA form, the CDR3 reads TGTGCCAGCAGCTTAGAGGCGACGGCTGGAAACACCATATATTTT. It codes for CASSLEATAGNTIYF.

The chain couples TRBV10-3 to TRBJ2-1; no definite D call. This CDR3 contains 13 residues. V shed 3 bases and J shed 5 bases, with 8 bases lying between them. In germline, CDR1 is ENHRY, CDR2 SYGVKD. The CDR3 DNA reads as TGTGCCATCAGTGAAGGAATAGACAATGAGCAGTTCTTC. Protein sequence: CAISEGIDNEQFF.